The sequence of this T cell receptor beta chain was determined in a study of shared clonotypes between healthy human individuals. Terminally differentiated effector memory CD45RA+ cells were excluded from the naive CD8 cells, which were CD45RO-negative and positively selected for CCR7. The study drew all its donors from Caucasian adults living in Nashville, Tennessee. Trimming shortened V by 2 bases and J by 8 bases, and 15 bases separated the two germline ends. The CDR3 runs 15 residues. The germline V gene has CDR1 MNHEY and CDR2 SMNVEV (reference sequence). Some clones are missing from TCRdb's copy, which holds only in-frame ones; the method was immunoSEQ multiplex PCR. The sample holds about 2 million clones; approximately 94% are singletons and the top ten take 0.85% to 1.2%.

The clonotype was recovered from a man younger than 30 in good health. The sequenced sample consisted of naive CD8+ T cells sorted from blood. The rearrangement uses TRBV27 and TRBJ1-4, with D perhaps matching TRBD1 (5 bases). The CDR3 DNA is TGTGCCAGCAGTTTAGTGAAGGGGCAAGGGGAAAAACTGTTTTTT. Translated, it gives CASSLVKGQGEKLFF.